Below, one T cell receptor (beta chain) is given with its context. The CDR3 is 15 residues long. The germline V gene encodes CDR1 LNHDA and CDR2 SQIVND (reference sequence). V was trimmed by 5 bases and J by 1 base, leaving 11 bases between them. The repertoire was sequenced with immunoSEQ multiplex PCR; TCRdb's copy has only in-frame clones and lacks some. The table has 45,000 to 60,000 clones, more than 85% seen once. The specimen sequenced was PBMCs. The TCR originated in a man in his forties with rheumatoid arthritis. The chain links TRBV19 to TRBJ2-2; possibly TRBD2 for D (6 bases). The DNA for the CDR3 is TGTGCCAGTAGTGGTAGCGGTGGGAACACCGGGGAGCTGTTTTTT. It encodes CASSGSGGNTGELFF.